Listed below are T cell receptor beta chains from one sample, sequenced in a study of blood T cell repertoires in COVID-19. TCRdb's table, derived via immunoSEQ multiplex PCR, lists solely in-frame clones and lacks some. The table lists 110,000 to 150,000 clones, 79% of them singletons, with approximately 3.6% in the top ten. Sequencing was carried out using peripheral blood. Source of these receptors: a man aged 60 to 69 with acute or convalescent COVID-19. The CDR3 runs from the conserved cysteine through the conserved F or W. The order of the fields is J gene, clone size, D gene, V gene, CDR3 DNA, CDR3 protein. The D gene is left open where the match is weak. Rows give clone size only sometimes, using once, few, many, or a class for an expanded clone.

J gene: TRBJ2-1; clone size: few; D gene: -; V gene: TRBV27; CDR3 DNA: TGTGCCAGCAGTCCTACAGGGAGTCGCTACAATGAGCAGTTCTTC; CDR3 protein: CASSPTGSRYNEQFF
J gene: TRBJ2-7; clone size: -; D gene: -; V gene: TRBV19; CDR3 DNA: TGTGCCAGTAGTATAGAAGGAGGTGGGGTTGCCTACGAGCAGTACTTC; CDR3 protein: CASSIEGGGVAYEQYF
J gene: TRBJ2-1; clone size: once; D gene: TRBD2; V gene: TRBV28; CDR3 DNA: TGTGCCAGCAGTTTTGAGCGGGAGGCCCCTGAGCAGTTCTTC; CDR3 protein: CASSFEREAPEQFF
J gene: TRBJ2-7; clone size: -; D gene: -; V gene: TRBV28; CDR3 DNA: TGTGCCAGCAGTCCTCGATCCTTCTCTAGCGAGCAGTACTTC; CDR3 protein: CASSPRSFSSEQYF
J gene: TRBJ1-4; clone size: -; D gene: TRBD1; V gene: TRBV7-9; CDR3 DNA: TGTGCCAGCAGCTTCCCTTTGACAGGGGGTGAAAAACTGTTTTTT; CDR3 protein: CASSFPLTGGEKLFF
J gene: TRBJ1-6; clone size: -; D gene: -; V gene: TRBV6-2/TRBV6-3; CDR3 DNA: TGTGCCAGCAGTGCGCTTAATTCACCCCTCCACTTT; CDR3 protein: CASSALNSPLHF
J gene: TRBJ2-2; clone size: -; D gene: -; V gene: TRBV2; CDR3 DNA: TGTGCCAGCAGCGCGTCCTACGGGAGCGGGGAGCTGTTTTTT; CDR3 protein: CASSASYGSGELFF
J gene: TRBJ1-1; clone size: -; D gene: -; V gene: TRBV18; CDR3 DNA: TGTGCCAGCTCAATAGCAGGAGGAACTGAAGCTTTCTTT; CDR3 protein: CASSIAGGTEAFF
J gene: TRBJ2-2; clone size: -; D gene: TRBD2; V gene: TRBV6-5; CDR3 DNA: TGTGCCAGCACCCTAGGGGGACTAGCGTCCGGGGAGCTGTTTTTT; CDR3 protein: CASTLGGLASGELFF
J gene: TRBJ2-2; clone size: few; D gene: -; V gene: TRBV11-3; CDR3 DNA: TGTGCCAGCAGCCCCTCTGGACAGAACACCGGGGAGCTGTTTTTT; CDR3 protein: CASSPSGQNTGELFF
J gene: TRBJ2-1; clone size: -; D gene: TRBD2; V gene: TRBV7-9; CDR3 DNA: TGTGCCAGCAGCACCTTCAGCGGGAGCTACAATGAGCAGTTCTTC; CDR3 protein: CASSTFSGSYNEQFF
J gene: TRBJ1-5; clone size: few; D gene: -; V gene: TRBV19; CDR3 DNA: TGTGCCAGTAGTAACCCAGTCAGGGATCAGCCCCAGCATTTT; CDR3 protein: CASSNPVRDQPQHF
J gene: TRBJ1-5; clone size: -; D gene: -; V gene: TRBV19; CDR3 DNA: TGTGCCAGTAGTCTTCAAGACAGAGCTAATCAGCCCCAGCATTTT; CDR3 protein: CASSLQDRANQPQHF
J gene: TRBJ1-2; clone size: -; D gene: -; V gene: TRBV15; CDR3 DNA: TGTGCCACCAGCAGAGAACTTAACTATGGCTACACCTTC; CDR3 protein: CATSRELNYGYTF
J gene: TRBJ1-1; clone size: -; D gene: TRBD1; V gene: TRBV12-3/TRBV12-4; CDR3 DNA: TGTGCCAGCAGCGATGGGACAGCCTTTGAAGCTTTCTTT; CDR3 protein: CASSDGTAFEAFF
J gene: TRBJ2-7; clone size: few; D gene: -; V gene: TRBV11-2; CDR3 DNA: TGTGCCAGCAGAGGAGGCGCCTTTGTGCAGTACTTC; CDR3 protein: CASRGGAFVQYF
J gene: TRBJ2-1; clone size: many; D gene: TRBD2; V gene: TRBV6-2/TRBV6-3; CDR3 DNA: TGTGCCAGCAGTGGTAGCGGGATCTCCTACAATGAGCAGTTCTTC; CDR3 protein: CASSGSGISYNEQFF
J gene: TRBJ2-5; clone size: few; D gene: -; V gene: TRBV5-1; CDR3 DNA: TGCGCCAGCAGCTTGCAGGGCCAAGAGACCCAGTACTTC; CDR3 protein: CASSLQGQETQYF
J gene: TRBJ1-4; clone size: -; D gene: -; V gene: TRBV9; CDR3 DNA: TGTGCCAGCAGCGTAGTGAGGGCCCCAACTAATGAAAAACTGTTTTTT; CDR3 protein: CASSVVRAPTNEKLFF
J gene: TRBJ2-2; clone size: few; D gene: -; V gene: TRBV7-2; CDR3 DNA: TGTGCCAGCAGCGCGGACTGGGGTGCCGGGGAGCTGTTTTTT; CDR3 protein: CASSADWGAGELFF
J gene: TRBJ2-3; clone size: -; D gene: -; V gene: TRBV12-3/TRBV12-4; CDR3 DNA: TGTGCCAGCAGTTTAACCGAGGATACGCAGTATTTT; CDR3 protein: CASSLTEDTQYF
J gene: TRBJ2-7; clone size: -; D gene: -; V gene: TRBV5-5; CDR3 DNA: TGTGCCAGCAGCTTGGAAGAGCCAACCTACGAGCAGTACTTC; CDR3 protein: CASSLEEPTYEQYF
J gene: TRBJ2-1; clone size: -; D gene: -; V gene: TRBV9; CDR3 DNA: TGTGCCAGCAGCCCCTGGGGGGAAAGCTCCTACAATGAGCAGTTCTTC; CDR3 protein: CASSPWGESSYNEQFF
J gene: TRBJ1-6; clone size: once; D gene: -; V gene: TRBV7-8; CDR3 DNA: TGTGCCAGCAGCTTAAGGGGGGGCGGGTCGAGCTCCTATAATTCACCCCTCCACTTT; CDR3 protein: CASSLRGGGSSSYNSPLHF
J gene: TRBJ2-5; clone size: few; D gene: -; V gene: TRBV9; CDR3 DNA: TGTGCCAGCAGCCCCCAGGGAGGAGCGCAAGAGACCCAGTACTTC; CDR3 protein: CASSPQGGAQETQYF
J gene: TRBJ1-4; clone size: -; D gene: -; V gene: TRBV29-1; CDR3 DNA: TGCAGCGCGACAGGCGCTAATGAAAAACTGTTTTTT; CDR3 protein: CSATGANEKLFF
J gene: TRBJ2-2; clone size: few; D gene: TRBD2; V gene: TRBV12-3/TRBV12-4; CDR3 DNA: TGTGCCAGCAGTTTGGGGGAGGGCGGGGAGCTGTTTTTT; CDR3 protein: CASSLGEGGELFF
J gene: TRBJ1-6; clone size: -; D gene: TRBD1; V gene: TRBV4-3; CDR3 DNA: TGCGCCAGCAGCCAAGTTCGGACAGGGATTTCACCCCTCCACTTT; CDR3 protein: CASSQVRTGISPLHF
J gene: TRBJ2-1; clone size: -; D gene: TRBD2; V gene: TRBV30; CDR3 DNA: TGTGCCTGGAATTTACCGGGACTAGCGCGTTACAATGAGCAGTTCTTC; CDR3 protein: CAWNLPGLARYNEQFF
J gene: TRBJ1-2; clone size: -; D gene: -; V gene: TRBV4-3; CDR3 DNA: TGCGCCAGCAGCCAAGAAGGGGGAACTAGCTACACCTTC; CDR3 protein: CASSQEGGTSYTF
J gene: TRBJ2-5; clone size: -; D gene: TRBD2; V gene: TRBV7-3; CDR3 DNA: TGTGCCAGCAGCTCGGGACTAGCGGGAGAGACCCAGTACTTC; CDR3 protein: CASSSGLAGETQYF
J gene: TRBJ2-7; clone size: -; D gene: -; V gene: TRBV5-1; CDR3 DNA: TGCGCCAGCAGCTTGGAAGGAGGCGAGCAGTACTTC; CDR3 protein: CASSLEGGEQYF
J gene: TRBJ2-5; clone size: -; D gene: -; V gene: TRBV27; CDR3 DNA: TGTGCCAGCAGTTTTGGGGGACTTCCAGAGACCCAGTACTTC; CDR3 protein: CASSFGGLPETQYF
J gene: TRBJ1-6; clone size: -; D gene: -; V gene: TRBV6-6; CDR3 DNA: TGTGCCAGCAGTCTTCAGGGGTTCAATTCACCCCTCCACTTT; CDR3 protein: CASSLQGFNSPLHF
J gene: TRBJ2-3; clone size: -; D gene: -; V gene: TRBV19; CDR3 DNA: TGTGCCAGTAGTATAGGGCCAAGACCCGTAGCAACAGATACGCAGTATTTT; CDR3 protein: CASSIGPRPVATDTQYF
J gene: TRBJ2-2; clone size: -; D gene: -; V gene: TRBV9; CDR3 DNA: TGTGCCAGCAGCGGTGGCCTCGCGACAGCCGGGGAGCTGTTTTTT; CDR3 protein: CASSGGLATAGELFF
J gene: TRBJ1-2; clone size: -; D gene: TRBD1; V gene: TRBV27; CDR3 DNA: TGTGCCAGCAGGAGGACAGGGAGTAACTATGGCTACACCTTC; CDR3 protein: CASRRTGSNYGYTF
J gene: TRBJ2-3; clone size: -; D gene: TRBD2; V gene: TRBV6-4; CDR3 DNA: TGTGCCAGCAGTGACTCTAGCGGGGTAAACACAGATACGCAGTATTTT; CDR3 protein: CASSDSSGVNTDTQYF
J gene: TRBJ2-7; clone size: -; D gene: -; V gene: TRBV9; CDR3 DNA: TGTGCCAGCAGCGTAGCCCCGGACAGCTCCTACGAGCAGTACTTC; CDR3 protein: CASSVAPDSSYEQYF
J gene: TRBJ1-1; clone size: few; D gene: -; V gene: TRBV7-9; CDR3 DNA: TGTGCCAGCAGCTCGTCGCTTCAGGGGTACACTGAAGCTTTCTTT; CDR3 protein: CASSSSLQGYTEAFF